A selection of T cell receptor beta chains follows, all from one sample in a study of cytomegalovirus exposure and HLA in healthy donors. Sequencing was performed with immunoSEQ multiplex PCR; in TCRdb, only in-frame clones are kept and a portion is missing. The sample has almost 200,000 clones, roughly 83% seen once. The sequenced sample was PBMCs. Receptor source: a male donor in good health and CMV-seropositive. CDR3s include the opening cysteine and the closing phenylalanine or tryptophan. D genes are given only for firm matches. The size of a clone is reported for some rows only, either as once, few or many, or as a class for expanded clones.

v_call	d_call	clone_size	j_call	cdr3_aa	cdr3_nt
TRBV9	TRBD1	.	TRBJ2-3	CASSTGDRGPADTQYF	TGTGCCAGCAGCACTGGGGACAGGGGGCCGGCAGATACGCAGTATTTT
TRBV5-6	TRBD1	.	TRBJ1-3	CASSLRGQTSSGNTIYF	TGTGCCAGCAGCCTCCGGGGACAGACCTCCTCTGGAAACACCATATATTTT
TRBV19	TRBD2	.	TRBJ2-1	CASRTSGRSHHDEQFF	TGTGCCAGCAGGACTAGCGGGAGGTCACATCACGATGAGCAGTTCTTC
TRBV11-1	.	few	TRBJ1-4	CASSFGGKLFF	TGTGCCAGCAGCTTCGGGGGAAAACTGTTTTTT
TRBV6-5	.	few	TRBJ2-5	CASSPSDSPQETQYF	TGTGCCAGCAGTCCCTCCGACAGCCCCCAAGAGACCCAGTACTTC
TRBV5-6	.	few	TRBJ2-7	CASSLASPRGQYF	TGTGCCAGCAGCTTGGCTAGCCCGCGTGGGCAGTACTTC
TRBV6-5	TRBD2	.	TRBJ2-7	CASGRTSGSYEQYF	TGTGCCAGTGGCCGGACTAGCGGCTCCTACGAGCAGTACTTC
TRBV9	TRBD2	.	TRBJ2-5	CASSVGREARGTQYF	TGTGCCAGCAGCGTAGGGCGGGAGGCCCGTGGGACCCAGTACTTC
TRBV30	.	few	TRBJ1-6	CAWRDGGRNSPLHF	TGTGCCTGGAGGGACGGGGGGCGGAATTCACCCCTCCACTTT
TRBV5-6	.	once	TRBJ2-1	CASSLQGGPYNEQFF	TGTGCCAGCAGCTTGCAGGGGGGCCCCTACAATGAGCAGTTCTTC
TRBV4-2	TRBD2	.	TRBJ2-7	CASSQDPGLAGFSSYEQYF	TGTGCCAGCAGCCAAGATCCAGGCCTAGCGGGATTTAGCTCCTACGAGCAGTACTTC
TRBV7-9	.	once	TRBJ2-2	CASSPRLFSNTGELFF	TGTGCCAGCAGTCCCCGACTTTTTTCAAACACCGGGGAGCTGTTTTTT
TRBV2	TRBD1	.	TRBJ1-5	CASSVKWTGGVSNQPQHF	TGTGCCAGCAGTGTGAAGTGGACAGGGGGTGTTAGCAATCAGCCCCAGCATTTT
TRBV9	.	once	TRBJ2-7	CASSVYASSYEQYF	TGTGCCAGCAGCGTATATGCCAGCTCCTACGAGCAGTACTTC
TRBV2	TRBD2	.	TRBJ2-7	CAGRTSGPYEQYF	TGTGCCGGAAGGACTAGCGGGCCCTACGAGCAGTACTTC
TRBV7-3	TRBD1	.	TRBJ2-3	CASSQDRYRGDTQYF	TGTGCCAGCAGCCAGGACCGATACAGGGGAGATACGCAGTATTTT
TRBV7-3	TRBD2	.	TRBJ2-3	CASSSSRTSGPTYTDTQYF	TGTGCCAGCAGCTCCTCCCGGACTAGCGGGCCAACTTACACAGATACGCAGTATTTT
TRBV7-6	.	.	TRBJ2-1	CASSLQDGGNEQFF	TGTGCCAGCAGCTTGCAGGACGGGGGCAATGAGCAGTTCTTC
TRBV30	TRBD2	.	TRBJ2-1	CAWSVRGLAGFRFF	TGTGCCTGGAGTGTAAGAGGACTAGCGGGATTCCGGTTCTTC
TRBV7-2	.	.	TRBJ2-1	CASSLAGSAGEQFF	TGTGCCAGCAGCTTAGCGGGATCGGCGGGAGAGCAGTTCTTC
TRBV30	.	.	TRBJ2-3	CAWSVLGGTQYF	TGTGCCTGGAGTGTACTCGGAGGCACGCAGTATTTT
TRBV13	.	.	TRBJ2-6	CASSQLRDRGGSGANVLTF	TGTGCCAGCAGCCAACTCCGGGACAGAGGGGGGTCTGGGGCCAACGTCCTGACTTTC
TRBV9	.	.	TRBJ1-1	CASSVVEGPTFF	TGTGCCAGCAGCGTAGTGGAGGGTCCAACTTTCTTT
TRBV5-4	TRBD1	once	TRBJ2-5	CASSLDMGQGAKQYF	TGTGCCAGCAGCTTGGATATGGGACAGGGGGCCAAGCAGTACTTC
TRBV5-4	.	.	TRBJ2-7	CASSLAHQGKSYEQYF	TGTGCCAGCAGCTTGGCGCATCAGGGGAAATCCTACGAGCAGTACTTC
TRBV6-6	.	once	TRBJ2-5	CASRLKETQYF	TGTGCCAGCAGACTGAAAGAGACCCAGTACTTC
TRBV9	TRBD2	once	TRBJ2-1	CASSVGLPGTSGIYNEQFF	TGTGCCAGCAGCGTTGGGCTTCCTGGGACTAGCGGGATCTACAATGAGCAGTTCTTC
TRBV4-3	.	.	TRBJ2-4	CASSLGDAKNIQYF	TGCGCCAGCAGCCTCGGAGACGCCAAAAACATTCAGTACTTC
TRBV6-5	.	.	TRBJ2-7	CASSARRTSYEQYF	TGTGCCAGCAGCGCACGGAGAACCTCCTACGAGCAGTACTTC
TRBV7-6	.	few	TRBJ2-2	CASSLVESNTGELFF	TGTGCCAGCAGCTTAGTCGAGTCGAACACCGGGGAGCTGTTTTTT
TRBV6-6	TRBD2	few	TRBJ2-7	CASNTGTSGEQYF	TGTGCCAGCAATACCGGGACTAGCGGCGAGCAGTACTTC
TRBV7-2	.	.	TRBJ2-3	CASSFFFGTSDTQYF	TGTGCCAGCAGCTTTTTCTTTGGGACATCGGATACGCAGTATTTT
TRBV10-3	TRBD2	.	TRBJ2-1	CAISGWTSGSTDNEQFF	TGTGCCATCAGTGGTTGGACTAGCGGGAGTACCGACAATGAGCAGTTCTTC
TRBV19	TRBD2	.	TRBJ2-5	CASSMLGGARETQYF	TGTGCCAGTAGTATGCTCGGGGGGGCCAGGGAGACCCAGTACTTC
TRBV9	TRBD1	once	TRBJ2-7	CASSAGAGTGGYEQYF	TGTGCCAGCAGCGCCGGGGCAGGGACAGGGGGCTACGAGCAGTACTTC
TRBV20-1	.	.	TRBJ1-1	CTGSGNTEAFF	TGCACCGGAAGCGGGAACACTGAAGCTTTCTTT
TRBV11-2	.	few	TRBJ2-3	CASSLAPFSTDTQYF	TGTGCCAGCAGCTTGGCCCCCTTTAGCACAGATACGCAGTATTTT
TRBV5-1	TRBD2	.	TRBJ2-1	CASSQGLAGGSKQFF	TGCGCCAGCAGCCAGGGACTAGCGGGAGGGAGTAAGCAGTTCTTC
TRBV7-9	TRBD1	.	TRBJ2-7	CASSRRTGTFSEQYF	TGTGCCAGCAGTCGAAGGACAGGGACCTTCTCCGAGCAGTACTTC
TRBV11-2	.	.	TRBJ2-5	CASSLVQGQETQYF	TGTGCCAGCAGCTTAGTGCAGGGTCAAGAGACCCAGTACTTC
TRBV5-6	.	.	TRBJ2-1	CASSHRDSYVGQFF	TGTGCCAGCAGCCACCGGGACTCCTATGTTGGGCAGTTCTTC
TRBV25-1	TRBD2	few	TRBJ2-3	CASRERELTDTQYF	TGTGCCAGCAGGGAGCGGGAGTTAACAGATACGCAGTATTTT
TRBV5-6	.	.	TRBJ2-3	CASNLNRVSDTQYF	TGTGCCAGCAATTTAAACAGGGTCTCAGATACGCAGTATTTT
TRBV7-2	.	once	TRBJ2-7	CASSLMTLTEQYF	TGTGCCAGCAGCCTTATGACTCTCACCGAGCAGTACTTC
TRBV18	TRBD2	few	TRBJ2-7	CASSLQYGLAGSSYEQYF	TGTGCCAGCTCACTGCAATACGGACTAGCGGGAAGCTCCTACGAGCAGTACTTC